These 22 T cell receptor beta chains were sequenced from one sample in a study of blood T cells in healthy people across ages. A J-beta primer mix and a sample-barcoded 5' primer were used in a second PCR of roughly 6 to 11 cycles. TCRdb used MiXCR to reprocess the 5' RACE reads, holding one entry per CDR3 protein. The sample has roughly 2 million distinct CDR3 sequences, about 50% seen once; the top ten hold 2% to 2.5%. The sample taken for sequencing was blood. Receptor source: a woman in her thirties or forties in good health.

This clonotype was seen just once. The chain joins TRBV20-1 to TRBJ2-7, with D perhaps TRBD2 (7 bases). Germline V lookup: CDR1 DFQATT, CDR2 SNEGSKA (reference sequence). V was clipped by 3 bases and J by 1 base, with 19 bases between them. The CDR3 consists of 16 residues. The CDR3 coding sequence is TGCAGTGCTAGTGGTGTGACGCGGGGGCGTTCCTACGAGCAGTACTTC. Protein product: CSASGVTRGRSYEQYF.

V gene TRBV9 combines with J gene TRBJ2-5; possible D gene TRBD2, 7 bases. This CDR3 spans 14 amino acids. Between the trimmed V and J ends, which lost 4 bases and 6 bases, there was a span of 16 bases. CDR1 is SGDLS, CDR2 YYNGEE, per germline. In DNA form, the CDR3 reads TGTGCCAGCAGCCCCCCGGGGGGCATGAAGACCCAGTACTTC. Its protein product is CASSPPGGMKTQYF.

This chain joins TRBV14 and TRBJ1-1; tentative D call: TRBD1 (5 bases). V was pared by 4 bases and J by 4 bases, with 16 bases between. Per germline, CDR1 SGHDN and CDR2 FVKESK. The CDR3 loop spans 15 amino acids. In nucleotides, the CDR3 is TGTGCCAGCAGCCTCCAGGGTGCCCTGGGCACTGAAGCTTTCTTT. This sequence encodes CASSLQGALGTEAFF.

The chain has TRBV15 and TRBJ2-1; weak D call: TRBD2 (6 bases). CDR3 length: 14 amino acids. V was clipped by 3 bases and J by 7 bases, with 13 bases between them. Germline CDR1 is LNHNV and CDR2 is YYDKDF (reference sequence). CDR3 region: CATSSSGPGNEQFF. The CDR3 DNA reads TGTGCCACCAGCAGTAGCGGCCCCGGAAATGAGCAGTTCTTC.

This chain uses TRBV5-1 with TRBJ1-2, with 7 bases identical to TRBD1. Germline values: CDR1 SGHRS, CDR2 YFSETQ. This CDR3 is 14 amino acids long. V lost 0 bases, J lost 4 bases, and 3 bases stayed unmatched. The CDR3 sequence: CASSLGDSTYGYTF. As DNA, the CDR3 is TGCGCCAGCAGCTTGGGGGACAGCACCTATGGCTACACCTTC.

The chain joins TRBV15 to TRBJ1-1; 8 nucleotides align to TRBD1. This CDR3 contains 14 residues. From germline, CDR1 is LNHNV and CDR2 YYDKDF (reference sequence). The ends lost 3 bases at V and 4 bases at J; junction bases unmatched: 4. The CDR3 nucleotides read TGTGCCACCAGCAGTTCAGGGGGCGGCACTGAAGCTTTCTTT. Translation: CATSSSGGGTEAFF.

This clonotype was seen a handful of times. This sequence joins TRBV25-1 and TRBJ1-6; TRBD1 is a possible D gene (6 bases). The CDR3 length is 16 residues. V was cut by 6 bases and J by 6 bases, with 18 bases left in between. Looked up from germline, CDR1 is MGHDK and CDR2 is SYGVNS. Here the CDR3 reads CASRDDTGYPNSPLHF. The CDR3 DNA is TGTGCCAGCAGGGACGATACAGGGTATCCTAATTCACCCCTCCACTTT.

This clonotype has only a few counts. V usage is TRBV9 and J usage is TRBJ2-1; maybe TRBD1 (5 bases). Germline V gene sequence: CDR1 SGDLS, CDR2 YYNGEE. The CDR3 has 13 amino acids. The V gene lost 0 bases and the J gene lost 7 bases, with 8 bases spanning the gap. CDR3 loop: CASSVVTENEQFF. In DNA, the CDR3 is TGTGCCAGCAGCGTAGTGACAGAGAATGAGCAGTTCTTC.

The chain recombines TRBV20-1 with TRBJ2-3, with a tentative D call TRBD2 (6 bases). In germline, CDR1 is DFQATT, CDR2 SNEGSKA (reference sequence). The CDR3 runs to 13 residues. V lost 6 bases and J lost 7, with 17 bases in between. CDR3 loop: CSASRSGENTQYF. The CDR3 DNA follows: TGCAGTGCCTCTCGATCGGGGGAGAATACGCAGTATTTT.

The chain combines TRBV6-1 with TRBJ2-1; D ambiguous. Per germline, CDR1 MNHNS and CDR2 SASEGT. Trimming shortened V by 1 base and J by 10 bases, and 14 bases separated the two germline ends. The length of the CDR3 is 14 residues. The CDR3 region is CASSEGMGSLEQFF. In DNA form, the CDR3 reads TGTGCCAGCAGTGAAGGGATGGGGTCTTTAGAGCAGTTCTTC.

This clonotype has a handful of counts. The J gene is TRBJ2-1, the V gene TRBV20-1; 8 bases are shared with TRBD2. V was pared by 3 bases and J by 6 bases, with 10 bases of the junction left unmatched. Germline V CDR1 and CDR2: DFQATT, SNEGSKA (reference sequence). The CDR3 is 15 amino acids. The chain's CDR3 is CSASIRGGPGNEQFF. In nucleotides, the CDR3 is TGCAGTGCTAGTATCCGGGGGGGCCCAGGCAATGAGCAGTTCTTC.

Details on this clonotype: The junction and the germline gene differ at one end; a read error may be behind it. The rearrangement joins TRBV4-3 to TRBJ2-3; D is perhaps TRBD1 (6 bases). Germline CDR1 is LGHNA and CDR2 is YSLEER. The CDR3 length is 15 residues. The CDR3 nucleotides are TGTGCCAGCAGCCAACAGGGAGCCAGCACAGATACGCAGTATTTT. Translating it yields CASSQQGASTDTQYF.

The genes are TRBV3-1 and TRBJ2-7; either TRBD1 or TRBD2 may fit D (5 bases each). V was trimmed by 2 bases and J by 9 bases, leaving 17 bases between them. The CDR3 covers 14 residues. Per germline, CDR1 LGHDT and CDR2 YNNKEL (reference sequence). This chain's CDR3 is CASSQIGADTRQYF. The CDR3 DNA sequence: TGTGCCAGCAGCCAAATCGGGGCCGATACAAGGCAGTACTTC.

CDR3 bases: TGTGCCAGCATAGGGCAGAAGAACACTGAAGCTTTCTTT. Translation gives CASIGQKNTEAFF. The V call is TRBV3-1, the J call TRBJ1-1; D call uncertain. Germline CDR1 reads LGHDT; CDR2 reads YNNKEL (reference sequence). The CDR3 sequence is 13 residues long. V was pared by 7 bases and J by 1 base, with 10 bases between.

This clonotype was seen only a few times. As DNA, the CDR3 is TGTGCCATCAGCCTGGACAGGGTCACGGAAAATGAGCAGTTCTTC. Translated, it gives CAISLDRVTENEQFF. This sequence joins TRBV10-3 and TRBJ2-1; 8 nucleotides match TRBD1. The trim removed 6 bases at V and 7 bases at J, leaving 11 bases unmatched. The CDR3 totals 15 residues. CDR1 is ENHRY and CDR2 is SYGVKD in the germline V gene.

This sequence joins TRBV5-1 and TRBJ2-1; TRBD2 matches at 9 bases. V trimming: 2 bases; J trimming: 8 bases; junction bases outside the gene matches: 5. Germline assignment: CDR1 SGHRS and CDR2 YFSETQ. The CDR3 is made up of 14 amino acids. The CDR3 DNA reads TGCGCCAGCAGCTTTGGCGGGGGGGTCTATGAGCAGTTCTTC. It yields the protein CASSFGGGVYEQFF.

V usage is TRBV5-1 and J usage is TRBJ2-7, with no clear D. Germline assignment: CDR1 SGHRS and CDR2 YFSETQ. The CDR3 totals 14 residues. The V gene lost 0 bases and the J gene lost 3 bases, with 10 bases spanning the gap. The CDR3 protein is CASSLEAVSYEQYF. DNA of the CDR3: TGCGCCAGCAGCTTGGAGGCAGTAAGCTACGAGCAGTACTTC.

V is TRBV10-3 and J is TRBJ1-2; the D is unclear. The CDR3 is 15 amino acids. Between the trimmed V and J ends, which lost 3 bases and 4 bases, there was a span of 15 bases. CDR1 and CDR2 (germline): ENHRY, SYGVKD. CDR3 sequence (DNA): TGTGCCATCAGTGATGGCAAAACCAGCTCCTATGGCTACACCTTC. It yields the protein CAISDGKTSSYGYTF.

This clonotype turned up a few times. The CDR3 region has the DNA TGTGCCAGCAGCTTAGGGTCTCCGCCAGATACGCAGTATTTT. Translating gives CASSLGSPPDTQYF. This chain joins TRBV7-3 and TRBJ2-3; D is unresolved. The CDR3 contains 14 residues. The germline CDR1 and CDR2 sequences are SGHTA and FQGTGA. V was pared by 2 bases and J by 4 bases, with 10 bases between. Combining the CDR3 with reference TRBV7-3 and TRBJ2-3 gives the whole variable domain GAGVSQTPSNKVTEKGKYVELRCDPISGHTALYWYRQSLGQGPEFLIYFQGTGAADDSGLPNDRFFAVRPEGSVSTLKIQRTERGDSAVYLCASSLGSPPDTQYFGPGTRLTVL.

This clonotype was seen only a few times. The chain joins TRBV15 to TRBJ1-2; D unresolved. This CDR3 contains 13 residues. With 5 bases removed from V and 3 bases from J, the gap between germline ends came to 10 bases. CDR1 and CDR2 (germline): LNHNV, YYDKDF (reference sequence). The CDR3 nucleotides read TGTGCCACCAGCGGCGGCAGCTACTATGGCTACACCTTC. Its protein product is CATSGGSYYGYTF.

The table lists this clonotype with a few counts. The J gene is TRBJ2-7, the V gene TRBV5-1, with 8 bases matching TRBD2. The DNA end is more similar to TRBJ2-5, so the J call may be wrong. Looked up from germline, CDR1 is SGHRS and CDR2 is YFSETQ. The CDR3 is 15 amino acids. The CDR3 spells CASSLSGGPSETQYF. The CDR3 DNA is TGCGCCAGCAGCTTGTCGGGGGGGCCATCGGAGACCCAGTACTTC.

As concerns this clonotype: The junction departs from the called germline gene at one end, perhaps through a read error. The rearrangement uses TRBV4-3 and TRBJ1-2; D call uncertain. The germline CDR1 and CDR2 sequences are LGHNA and YSLEER. This CDR3 spans 14 amino acids. This CDR3 is CASSQDLAGYSYTF. CDR3 coding DNA: TGCGCCAGCAGCCAAGATCTGGCTGGCTATAGCTACACCTTC.